The 8 T cell receptor beta chains presented below share a single source sample, sequenced in a study of low-dose radiotherapy and immunotherapy resistance in tumors. The time point denotes: before trial treatment. Using a constant-region primer together with a V-primer adapter, TCRs were subjected to 20 to 25 PCR cycles of amplification. MiXCR was run by TCRdb on the reads, yielding one entry per CDR3 protein. The sample contains some 45,000 distinct CDR3 sequences, about an eighth of which appear only once. Sequencing used PBMCs, obtained before treatment. Receptors originate from a female donor with ovarian cancer.

In its sample, this clonotype was seen many times. The V gene is TRBV20-1, the J gene TRBJ1-5; tentative D call: TRBD1 (6 bases). The germline CDR1 and CDR2 sequences are DFQATT and SNEGSKA (reference sequence). The length of the CDR3 is 13 residues. V was cut by 3 bases and J by 4 bases, with 10 bases left in between. The CDR3 DNA reads TGCAGTGCTAGTGCGGGGGCAAATCAGCCCCAGCATTTT. Its protein is CSASAGANQPQHF.

By share, this clonotype counts as medium-sized (0.01 to 0.1%). The rearrangement uses TRBV7-9 and TRBJ2-5; TRBD1 is a possible D gene (6 bases). The CDR3 length is 15 residues. Germline values: CDR1 SEHNR, CDR2 FQNEAQ (reference sequence). With 5 bases removed from V and 0 bases from J, the gap between germline ends came to 13 bases. DNA for the CDR3: TGTGCCAGCAGCGGGGGCAGTTCGTACCAAGAGACCCAGTACTTC. It encodes CASSGGSSYQETQYF.

There are many counts of this clonotype. V is TRBV10-3 and J is TRBJ2-1; perhaps TRBD2 as D (5 bases). The CDR3 is 16 residues long. The V end lost 2 bases, the J end lost 7 bases, and 18 bases lay between the germline ends. Germline CDR1 ENHRY, CDR2 SYGVKD. CDR3 amino acids: CAISEPGKLVSNEQFF. The CDR3 nucleotides are TGTGCCATCAGTGAGCCGGGTAAACTAGTCTCGAATGAGCAGTTCTTC.

This clonotype came up many times. The chain recombines TRBV12-3 or TRBV12-4 with TRBJ1-5, with unresolved D. Between the trimmed V and J ends, which lost 2 bases and 7 bases, there was a span of 9 bases. The CDR3 totals 13 residues. CDR3 loop: CASSLMVGQPQHF. The CDR3 region has the DNA TGTGCCAGCAGTTTAATGGTCGGGCAGCCCCAGCATTTT.

In regard to this clonotype: Since a much larger clone is just one base distant, this may be a read error. The chain uses TRBV19 and TRBJ1-5, with TRBD1 matching 7 bases. The CDR3 extends over 13 amino acids. The germline gives CDR1 LNHDA, CDR2 SQIVND (reference sequence). In DNA, the CDR3 is TGTGTCAGTAGTATGACAGGGTTCCAGCCCCAGCATTTT. Translation gives CVSSMTGFQPQHF.

The V and J genes are TRBV6-8 and TRBJ2-7; no reliable D call. The CDR3 loop spans 11 amino acids. Trimming cost V 2 bases and J 7 bases, with 6 bases left between them. Germline CDR1 reads MNHGY; CDR2 reads SAAAGT. CDR3 in DNA: TGTGCCAGCAGTTACGCAGCTGAGCAGTACTTC. This codes for CASSYAAEQYF.

This clonotype was detected a few times. The chain recombines TRBV5-4 with TRBJ2-3, with D possibly matching TRBD2 (5 bases). The CDR3 totals 16 residues. Germline CDR1 SGHNT, CDR2 YYREEE (reference sequence). The V end lost 6 bases, the J end lost 3 bases, and 20 bases lay between the germline ends. The CDR3 DNA sequence: TGTGCCAGCACCGCGGCCCACGGGATGGGGACAGATACGCAGTATTTT. The encoded protein is CASTAAHGMGTDTQYF.

The V gene is TRBV7-2, the J gene TRBJ1-5, with D uncertain. CDR3 size: 12 residues. The V end lost 3 bases, the J end lost 6 bases, and 6 bases lay between the germline ends. The V gene's germline CDR1 is SGHTA and CDR2 FQGNSA. Here the CDR3 reads CASSFSGQPQHF. CDR3 DNA: TGTGCCAGCAGCTTTAGTGGTCAGCCCCAGCATTTT.